Below, 22 T cell receptor beta chains from the same sample are listed, as sequenced in a study of blood T cell repertoires in COVID-19. The table came from immunoSEQ multiplex PCR; TCRdb's copy has only in-frame clones and leaves some out. The sample holds about 120,000 clones; more than 90% are singletons and the top ten take around 3.8%. Sequencing was carried out using peripheral blood. The receptors stem from a man aged 50 to 59 with active COVID-19.

The chain combines TRBV5-4 with TRBJ1-1, with a weak D call TRBD1 (5 bases). The ends were cut back, 4 bases at V and 1 base at J, with 14 bases in the middle. CDR3 length equals 15 residues. The V gene's germline CDR1 is SGHNT and CDR2 YYREEE (reference sequence). The CDR3 loop reads CASSPRPDRNTEAFF. CDR3 coding DNA: TGTGCCAGCAGCCCTCGACCCGACAGGAACACTGAAGCTTTCTTT.

The chain links TRBV6-6 to TRBJ2-3; weak D call: TRBD1 (6 bases). V shed 4 bases and J shed 5 bases, with 13 bases lying between them. CDR1 and CDR2 from the germline V gene are MNHNY and SVGAGI (reference sequence). The CDR3 length is 14 residues. The CDR3 region is CASSWDTTRDTQYF. The CDR3 DNA sequence: TGTGCCAGCAGTTGGGACACTACACGAGATACGCAGTATTTT.

This sequence joins TRBV10-2 and TRBJ2-7; 8 bases fit TRBD2. The CDR3 consists of 13 residues. J lost 4 bases, V lost 4 bases, and 3 bases had no gene match. The V gene's germline CDR1 is WSHSY and CDR2 SAAADI. The CDR3 here is CASSVGLGYEQYV. The CDR3 coding sequence is TGCGCCAGCAGTGTGGGACTAGGGTACGAGCAGTACGTC.

The chain joins TRBV27 to TRBJ2-5; the match to TRBD2 covers 8 bases. The CDR3 is made up of 17 amino acids. Germline lookup yields CDR1 MNHEY and CDR2 SMNVEV (reference sequence). With V trimmed by 2 bases and J by 2 bases, 10 bases remained unmatched. CDR3 coding DNA: TGTGCCAGCAGTTTAAACCCTAGCGGGCGACCGCAAGAGACCCAGTACTTC. Its translation is CASSLNPSGRPQETQYF.

The chain carries TRBV11-3 and TRBJ1-3, with no clear D. Germline V gene sequence: CDR1 SGHNT, CDR2 YENEEA. The germline V and J ends were trimmed by 0 bases and 3 bases, with 3 bases remaining between them. This CDR3 has 13 amino acids. CDR3 nucleotide sequence: TGTGCCAGCAGCTTAGATCGTGGAAACACCATATATTTT. As protein: CASSLDRGNTIYF. Drawing the rest from reference TRBV11-3 and TRBJ1-3, the complete variable domain is EAGVVQSPRYKIIEKKQPVAFWCNPISGHNTLYWYLQNLGQGPELLIRYENEEAVDDSQLPKDRFSAERLKGVDSTLKIQPAELGDSAVYLCASSLDRGNTIYFGEGSWLTVV.

This clone rates as medium-sized (0.01 to 0.1%). The chain couples TRBV7-9 to TRBJ1-5; D is unclear. V shed 3 bases and J shed 9 bases, with 18 bases lying between them. This CDR3 has 15 residues. Germline V gene sequence: CDR1 SEHNR, CDR2 FQNEAQ (reference sequence). CDR3 residues: CASSFGLGPLGPQHF. In DNA, the CDR3 is TGTGCCAGCAGCTTCGGACTGGGCCCCCTGGGGCCCCAGCATTTT.

The table lists this clone with a few counts. The chain combines TRBV7-9 with TRBJ1-5; 8 bases align to TRBD1. After removal of 6 bases from V and 4 bases from J, the junction contained 8 bases not matched to a gene. This CDR3 spans 15 amino acids. Germline values: CDR1 SEHNR, CDR2 FQNEAQ (reference sequence). The CDR3 is CASSPQGARNQPQHF. Here the CDR3 DNA reads TGTGCCAGCAGTCCCCAGGGGGCGCGTAATCAGCCCCAGCATTTT.

The chain uses TRBV19 and TRBJ2-1; perhaps TRBD2 as D (5 bases). V lost 3 bases, J lost 3 bases, and 12 bases lay in between. The CDR3 length is 15 residues. Germline-derived CDR1 and CDR2 are LNHDA and SQIVND (reference sequence). This CDR3 reads CASSISGGYYNEQFF. The CDR3 DNA reads TGTGCCAGTAGTATCTCCGGCGGGTACTACAATGAGCAGTTCTTC. The whole variable domain, filled in from reference TRBV19 and TRBJ2-1, reads DGGITQSPKYLFRKEGQNVTLSCEQNLNHDAMYWYRQDPGQGLRLIYYSQIVNDFQKGDIAEGYSVSREKKESFPLTVTSAQKNPTAFYLCASSISGGYYNEQFFGPGTRLTVL.

The CDR3 sequence is CASSPQRPGVNSGANVLTF. For the CDR3, the DNA is TGTGCCAGCTCACCACAAAGGCCAGGGGTGAATTCTGGGGCCAACGTCCTGACTTTC. V usage is TRBV18 and J usage is TRBJ2-6; D perhaps matches TRBD1 (6 bases). The CDR3 loop spans 19 amino acids. Germline values: CDR1 KGHSH, CDR2 LQKENI. Trimming cost V 1 base and J 1 base, with 17 bases left between them.

The V and J genes are TRBV4-1 and TRBJ1-4, with TRBD1 matching over 10 bases. The length of the CDR3 is 16 residues. Germline assignment: CDR1 MGHRA and CDR2 YSYEKL. V lost 4 bases to trimming and J lost 5 bases; unmatched junction nucleotides: 7. CDR3 amino acids: CASSLSPGQGNEKLFF. Here the CDR3 DNA reads TGCGCCAGCAGCCTCTCCCCGGGACAGGGGAATGAAAAACTGTTTTTT.

The J gene is TRBJ2-5, the V gene TRBV6-5; 12 nucleotides match TRBD2. J was trimmed by 0 bases and V by 4 bases; bases with no gene match: 3. Germline V gene data show CDR1 as MNHEY and CDR2 as SVGAGI. CDR3 size: 16 residues. This CDR3 reads CASSLLAGGNQETQYF. The CDR3, as DNA: TGTGCCAGCAGTTTACTAGCGGGGGGCAACCAAGAGACCCAGTACTTC.

This clone was recorded many times. This rearrangement joins TRBV3-1 (or the pseudogene TRBV3-2) to TRBJ1-6, with a weak D call TRBD1 (5 bases). Trimming pared 1 base from V and 9 bases from J, leaving 7 bases between. The CDR3 length is 13 residues. CDR1 is LGHDT, CDR2 YNNKEL, per germline (reference sequence). The CDR3 reads CASSQGQPSPLHF. In nucleotides, the CDR3 is TGTGCCAGCAGCCAAGGACAGCCTTCACCCCTCCACTTT.

In nucleotides, the CDR3 is TGTGCCAGCAGCACACTAGCGGGGGGTAGGGATACGCAGTATTTT. Translated: CASSTLAGGRDTQYF. The gene calls are TRBV7-9 and TRBJ2-3; 12 nucleotides agree with TRBD2. J lost 6 bases, V lost 5 bases, and 6 bases had no gene match. The CDR3 sequence is 15 residues long. From germline, CDR1 is SEHNR and CDR2 FQNEAQ (reference sequence).

V is TRBV16 and J is TRBJ2-2; D gene uncertain. Germline V lookup: CDR1 KGHSY, CDR2 FQNENV. V lost 2 bases, J lost 3 bases, and 4 bases lay in between. The CDR3 is made up of 13 amino acids. The CDR3 loop reads CASSQEYTGELFF. DNA for the CDR3: TGTGCCAGCAGCCAAGAGTACACCGGGGAGCTGTTTTTT.

This chain joins TRBV20-1 and TRBJ2-7; tentatively, D is TRBD1 (5 bases). CDR1 DFQATT and CDR2 SNEGSKA come from the germline V gene (reference sequence). This CDR3 comprises 11 residues. CDR3 in DNA: TGCAGCCGGGCTAAAGGGGACGAGCAGTACTTC. Translating gives CSRAKGDEQYF.

V and J are TRBV13 and TRBJ2-3, with D perhaps matching TRBD2 (7 bases). V dropped 2 bases and J dropped 2 bases, with 14 bases sitting between them. The CDR3 runs 16 residues. Germline lookup yields CDR1 PRHDT and CDR2 FYEKMQ (reference sequence). CDR3 region: CASSLRGGFPTDTQYF. Written as DNA, the CDR3 is TGTGCCAGCAGCTTAAGGGGGGGGTTCCCCACAGATACGCAGTATTTT.

The rearrangement uses TRBV5-1 and TRBJ1-6; a possible D gene is TRBD1 (5 bases). This CDR3 has 14 amino acids. CDR1 is SGHRS, CDR2 YFSETQ, per germline. The V gene lost 2 bases and the J gene lost 5 bases, with 8 bases spanning the gap. CDR3 residues: CASSFGRDNSPLHF. CDR3 nucleotide sequence: TGCGCCAGCAGCTTTGGCAGGGATAATTCACCCCTCCACTTT. Full variable domain (remainder filled in from reference TRBV5-1 and TRBJ1-6): KAGVTQTPRYLIKTRGQQVTLSCSPISGHRSVSWYQQTPGQGLQFLFEYFSETQRNKGNFPGRFSGRQFSNSRSEMNVSTLELGDSALYLCASSFGRDNSPLHFGNGTRLTVT.

This sequence joins TRBV5-1 and TRBJ2-1; 8 bases fit TRBD2. CDR1 is SGHRS, CDR2 YFSETQ, per germline. The V segment lost 4 bases and the J segment 1 base; nucleotides outside the gene matches: 7. The CDR3 spans 16 residues. CDR3 coding DNA: TGCGCCAGCAGCCAGATCGGGGGGGCGTCCTACAATGAGCAGTTCTTC. It translates to CASSQIGGASYNEQFF.

This chain joins TRBV15 and TRBJ2-7; 7 bases align to TRBD1. This CDR3 is 14 amino acids long. Germline V gives CDR1 LNHNV, CDR2 YYDKDF (reference sequence). Trimming took 4 bases from V and 2 from J; bases not matched to a gene: 5. CDR3 amino acids: CATSNWDRPYEQYF. The DNA for the CDR3 is TGTGCCACCAGCAACTGGGACAGACCCTACGAGCAGTACTTC.

This clone was found many times. The same CDR3 can be traced to other DNA sequences in this sample. V is TRBV7-8 and J is TRBJ1-6; 7 bases map to TRBD1. The germline V gene has CDR1 SGHVS and CDR2 FQNEAQ. The CDR3 loop spans 16 amino acids. The V and J ends lost 6 bases and 0 bases, in that order; junction bases with no gene match: 5. This chain's CDR3 is CASRRDSSSYNSPLHF. In nucleotides, the CDR3 is TGTGCCAGCAGACGGGACAGTTCCTCCTATAATTCACCCCTCCACTTT.

This clone has just one count. This rearrangement joins TRBV19 to TRBJ2-3; possible D gene TRBD2, 6 bases. Between the trimmed V and J ends, which lost 5 bases and 0 bases, there was a span of 9 bases. The CDR3 is 14 residues long. The germline gives CDR1 LNHDA, CDR2 SQIVND (reference sequence). In DNA, the CDR3 is TGTGCCAGTAGTGGTGGGACTAGCACAGATACGCAGTATTTT. It encodes CASSGGTSTDTQYF.

The V gene is TRBV6-6, the J gene TRBJ2-3; D is possibly TRBD1 (7 bases). V was clipped by 8 bases and J by 3 bases, with 9 bases between them. The CDR3 contains 12 residues. Per germline, CDR1 MNHNY and CDR2 SVGAGI (reference sequence). The CDR3 DNA reads TGTGCCAGCTCAGGGGGGACAGATACGCAGTATTTT. It encodes CASSGGTDTQYF.